The sequence of this T cell receptor (beta chain) was determined in a study of Ad26.COV2.S vaccination and SARS-CoV-2 variants. General study points: The breadth of spike-specific CD8+ and CD4+ T cell responses after vaccination was reportedly substantial. Those who received the vaccine showed greater spike-specific TCR breadth than those given placebo. TCR breadth and depth analyses may have underestimated total T cell responses.

A remark on this clone: The antigen is unknown.

Treatment: around 19 received Ad26.COV2.S at low or high dose, single or two shots; roughly 5 received placebo; per-sample allocation not given. After the first vaccine or placebo injection, samples were drawn on day 63. Built on an Ad26 vector, the vaccine expressed Wuhan-strain SARS-CoV-2 spike. Clones were sequenced by immunoSEQ multiplex PCR, and TCRdb holds only the in-frame ones, with some missing. The table includes around 310,000 clones, 85% to 90% detected once. Trimming left V 5 bases short and J 5 bases short, with 12 bases between. CDR1 is MNHEY, CDR2 SVGEGT, per germline. The CDR3 length is 13 residues.

The sample in question was peripheral blood, obtained in a trial of Ad26.COV2.S vaccine versus placebo. The chain employs TRBV6-2 or TRBV6-3 and TRBJ2-5; perhaps TRBD2 as D (5 bases). The TCR sequence derives from a person between 18 and 65 years old who received the Ad26.COV2.S COVID-19 vaccine or a placebo. Written as DNA, the CDR3 is TGTGCCAGCAGTCCGGACTTAAGGGAGACCCAGTACTTC. Protein product: CASSPDLRETQYF.